This T cell receptor (beta chain) was identified during a study of shared clonotypes between healthy human individuals. Study context: A donor's plate count was three for CD4 naive and three for CD4 memory; CD8 naive had two and CD8 memory one.

Of note for this clone: Its target is not known.

TCRdb's copy holds only in-frame clones and misses some; the assay was immunoSEQ multiplex PCR. Counted here are some 500,000 clones, roughly 95% occurring once; the ten biggest clones make up 0.05% to 0.07%. Study-level findings and limits: Clonotype sharing across a few donors was observed for approximately 5% of naive CD4 clonotypes.

This CDR3 has 13 amino acids. V lost 4 bases and J lost 3; bases outside the gene matches: 3. Germline CDR1 and CDR2: WSHSY and SAAADI. The rearrangement joins TRBV10-2 to TRBJ2-7; 7 bases align to TRBD1. This TCR was recovered from a woman aged 25 to 39 in good health. The specimen sequenced was naive CD4+ T cells sorted from blood. Subset meaning: CD45RA+ positively selected. CDR3 sequence: CASSGTGYYEQYF. In nucleotides, the CDR3 is TGCGCCAGCAGTGGGACAGGCTACTACGAGCAGTACTTC.